The TCR beta chain under discussion was sequenced for a study of radiation and T cells in renal cell carcinoma. Method: immunoSEQ multiplex PCR; TCRdb's copy keeps in-frame clones and lacks some. Of some 120,000 clones listed, approximately 90% are singletons. In germline, CDR1 is SGDLS, CDR2 YYNGEE. Trimming left V 4 bases short and J 5 bases short, with 15 bases between. The CDR3 has 14 residues. Time point defined: blood 2 weeks post-SBRT. Treatment in this sample: 15 Gy SBRT to primary tumor, nephrectomy 4 weeks later. This specimen was blood, taken from a patient whose treatment included radiotherapy and nephrectomy. The V gene is TRBV9, the J gene TRBJ2-5; D is tentatively TRBD1 or TRBD2 (7 bases each). This TCR derives from a woman in her sixties or seventies with renal cell carcinoma. CDR3 region: CASSPRQGGETQYF. CDR3 bases: TGTGCCAGCAGCCCGCGACAGGGAGGGGAGACCCAGTACTTC.